Each of the 18 T cell receptor beta chains below was sequenced from the same sample in a study of blood T cell repertoires in COVID-19. This table comes from immunoSEQ multiplex PCR, and its TCRdb copy is limited to in-frame clones, with some not included. In the table there are roughly 140,000 clones, around 89% of which are singletons. Material for sequencing was peripheral blood. The receptors stem from a woman over 75 with acute or convalescent COVID-19.

The gene calls are TRBV2 and TRBJ2-5; TRBD1 matches 7 bases. This CDR3 is built from 13 residues. Germline V gives CDR1 SNHLY, CDR2 FYNNEI. The trim removed 6 bases at V and 3 bases at J, leaving 4 bases unmatched. The CDR3 DNA sequence: TGTGCCAGCAGCACACAGGGGAAAGAGACCCAGTACTTC. It yields the protein CASSTQGKETQYF.

This chain connects TRBV5-4 to TRBJ2-7, with a possible D match to TRBD1 (6 bases). Per germline, CDR1 SGHNT and CDR2 YYREEE (reference sequence). The germline V and J ends were trimmed by 5 bases and 2 bases, with 14 bases remaining between them. This CDR3 region has 14 residues. The CDR3 region has the DNA TGTGCCAGCAGTAATCGGACAGCTACCTACGAGCAGTACTTC. Its protein is CASSNRTATYEQYF.

This chain uses TRBV28 with TRBJ1-2; TRBD1 matches 9 bases. This CDR3 spans 15 amino acids. Germline assignment: CDR1 MDHEN and CDR2 SYDVKM. V gave up 6 bases and J gave up 3 bases; unmatched junction bases: 8. The CDR3 here is CASRKQGASYYGYTF. The DNA of the CDR3 is TGTGCCAGCAGAAAACAGGGGGCGTCTTACTATGGCTACACCTTC.

V usage is TRBV5-4 and J usage is TRBJ1-1; 7 nucleotides match TRBD1. The CDR3 sequence is 17 residues long. Germline V CDR1 and CDR2: SGHNT, YYREEE (reference sequence). Trimming took 4 bases from V and 1 from J; bases not matched to a gene: 13. The CDR3 coding sequence is TGTGCCAGCAGCCCCCCCGGTAGGGGGCAACGGAACACTGAAGCTTTCTTT. Translating gives CASSPPGRGQRNTEAFF.

The chain has TRBV14 and TRBJ1-4; perhaps TRBD1 as D (6 bases). Germline assignment: CDR1 SGHDN and CDR2 FVKESK. The CDR3 contains 14 residues. The V gene lost 4 bases and the J gene lost 7 bases, with 13 bases spanning the gap. CDR3 in amino acids: CASSRAGASEKLFF. The CDR3 DNA reads TGTGCCAGCAGCCGGGCGGGGGCAAGTGAAAAACTGTTTTTT. The entire variable domain, with the rest obtained from reference TRBV14 and TRBJ1-4, is as follows: EAGVTQFPSHSVIEKGQTVTLRCDPISGHDNLYWYRRVMGKEIKFLLHFVKESKQDESGMPNNRFLAERTGGTYSTLKVQPAELEDSGVYFCASSRAGASEKLFFGSGTQLSVL.

This chain links TRBV13 with TRBJ1-2; 8 positions match TRBD1. CDR1 PRHDT and CDR2 FYEKMQ come from the germline V gene (reference sequence). The CDR3 loop spans 19 amino acids. The V and J ends lost 5 bases and 4 bases, in that order; junction bases with no gene match: 21. CDR3 nucleotide sequence: TGTGCCAGCAGCCAAGAGTCCGTAGGCAGGGGGCGCGGGAGCTATGGCTACACCTTC. Its translation: CASSQESVGRGRGSYGYTF.

This chain joins TRBV18 and TRBJ1-2; weak D call: TRBD1 (6 bases). Germline CDR1 is KGHSH and CDR2 is LQKENI. Trimming pared 0 bases from V and 7 bases from J, leaving 12 bases between. This CDR3 is 14 amino acids long. The CDR3 DNA reads as TGTGCCAGCTCACCACCAAACAGGGTCGGTGGCTACACCTTC. This gives the protein CASSPPNRVGGYTF.

J is TRBJ1-2 and V is TRBV7-2; unclear D gene. The V gene's germline CDR1 is SGHTA and CDR2 FQGNSA. V dropped 0 bases and J dropped 6 bases, with 14 bases sitting between them. CDR3 length: 15 amino acids. The CDR3 reads CASSLAREGLNGYTF. The CDR3 bases are TGTGCCAGCAGCTTAGCGCGGGAAGGGTTAAATGGCTACACCTTC. Variable domain in full (rest from reference TRBV7-2 and TRBJ1-2): GAGVSQSPSNKVTEKGKDVELRCDPISGHTALYWYRQSLGQGLEFLIYFQGNSAPDKSGLPSDRFSAERTGGSVSTLTIQRTQQEDSAVYLCASSLAREGLNGYTFGSGTRLTVV.

This chain links TRBV28 with TRBJ1-1; no clear D gene. Germline loops: CDR1 MDHEN, CDR2 SYDVKM. V was clipped by 2 bases and J by 10 bases, with 11 bases between them. CDR3 length: 12 residues. The CDR3 DNA sequence: TGTGCCAGCAGTTTAATACAGACGAGAGCTTTCTTT. Amino acid sequence: CASSLIQTRAFF. Full variable domain (remainder filled in from reference TRBV28 and TRBJ1-1): DVKVTQSSRYLVKRTGEKVFLECVQDMDHENMFWYRQDPGLGLRLIYFSYDVKMKEKGDIPEGYSVSREKKERFSLILESASTNQTSMYLCASSLIQTRAFFGQGTRLTVV.

This clone came up once. Other DNA sequences within the sample encode an identical CDR3. The CDR3 is CATSRGSGELFF. For the CDR3, the DNA is TGTGCCACCAGCCGGGGATCCGGGGAGCTGTTTTTT. The rearrangement joins TRBV24-1 to TRBJ2-2; perhaps TRBD2 as D (5 bases). Trimming pared 7 bases from V and 6 bases from J, leaving 8 bases between. The CDR3 is 12 residues long. From germline, CDR1 is KGHDR and CDR2 SFDVKD.

J is TRBJ1-2 and V is TRBV19, with no clear D. The CDR3 has 13 residues. The V gene's germline CDR1 is LNHDA and CDR2 SQIVND (reference sequence). V lost 3 bases to trimming and J lost 7 bases, with 12 bases between them. The DNA of the CDR3 is TGTGCCAGTAGTATCTGGGCACAAGGTGGCTACACCTTC. It translates to CASSIWAQGGYTF.

This CDR3 reads CASSIVGATGHQPQHF. In nucleotides, the CDR3 is TGTGCCAGTAGTATAGTTGGCGCGACAGGCCATCAGCCCCAGCATTTT. V usage is TRBV19 and J usage is TRBJ1-5; TRBD1 might be the D (6 bases). The CDR3 is made up of 16 amino acids. Germline V lookup: CDR1 LNHDA, CDR2 SQIVND (reference sequence). Between the trimmed V and J ends, which lost 1 base and 5 bases, there was a span of 15 bases.

This clone is a singleton in its sample. The gene calls are TRBV6-2 or TRBV6-3 and TRBJ2-5; D is uncertain. V lost 0 bases, J lost 0 bases, and 8 bases lay in between. The CDR3 runs to 15 residues. Looked up from germline, CDR1 is MNHEY and CDR2 is SVGEGT. CDR3 in amino acids: CASSYSSQDQETQYF. CDR3 nucleotides: TGTGCCAGCAGTTACTCGAGTCAAGACCAAGAGACCCAGTACTTC.

The V and J genes are TRBV6-5 and TRBJ1-2; 10 positions agree with TRBD1. CDR1 MNHEY and CDR2 SVGAGI come from the germline V gene. The V gene end was trimmed by 2 bases and the J gene end by 13 bases; junction bases not matched to a gene: 1. There are 11 residues in the CDR3. CDR3 sequence: CASSYGQGVTF. The CDR3 nucleotides are TGTGCCAGCAGTTACGGACAGGGGGTCACCTTC.

This sequence joins TRBV15 and TRBJ2-2, with D tentatively TRBD2 (5 bases). Germline CDR1 and CDR2: LNHNV and YYDKDF (reference sequence). V lost 8 bases, J lost 5 bases, and 15 bases lay in between. This CDR3 spans 14 amino acids. CDR3 sequence: CATRSDLTTGELFF. As DNA, the CDR3 is TGTGCCACCCGATCGGACTTGACGACCGGGGAGCTGTTTTTT.

The chain links TRBV19 to TRBJ2-1, with D possibly TRBD1 on 5 matching bases. The CDR3 is made up of 14 amino acids. The germline V gene encodes CDR1 LNHDA and CDR2 SQIVND (reference sequence). V was clipped by 5 bases and J by 8 bases, with 16 bases between them. The chain's CDR3 is CASSPLTARDEQFF. Here the CDR3 DNA reads TGTGCCAGTAGTCCGTTGACAGCCCGGGATGAGCAGTTCTTC.

In this sample, this clone turned up once. The rearrangement links TRBV7-2 to TRBJ1-2, with 7 bases fitting TRBD1. Germline trimming cut 4 bases from V and 8 bases from J; bases unmatched to any gene: 13. Germline V gene lookup returns CDR1 SGHTA and CDR2 FQGNSA. This CDR3 is 15 amino acids long. The CDR3 nucleotides read TGTGCCAGCAGCTCCGAGAGGACAGGCCGTGGAGGCTACACCTTC. Protein product: CASSSERTGRGGYTF.

The rearrangement uses TRBV7-2 and TRBJ1-3, with D possibly TRBD1 on 6 matching bases. The germline CDR1 and CDR2 sequences are SGHTA and FQGNSA. The germline V and J ends were trimmed by 3 bases and 2 bases, with 14 bases remaining between them. The length of the CDR3 is 16 residues. CDR3 in DNA: TGTGCCAGCAGCTTCACGGGGCCAGGGGCTGGAAACACCATATATTTT. Its protein is CASSFTGPGAGNTIYF.